This TCR beta chain comes out of a study of a mutant IDH1 vaccine in newly diagnosed glioma. In the study overall: Onset of vaccination occurred 4-6 weeks following radiotherapy alone, or with temozolomide cycles. Treated patients, about 62% male and around 40% female, averaged approximately 40 years of age. Former treatment meant radiotherapy, temozolomide, or both; the majority had gotten both.

Germline CDR1 and CDR2: SNHLY and FYNNEI. The CDR3 is made up of 14 amino acids. Trimming took 6 bases from V and 0 from J; bases not matched to a gene: 3. Time point given: week 5, during vaccination. Every vaccination contained 300 ug of the mutant IDH1 20-mer peptide and was paired with topical imiquimod. Each tumor in the donors was a new WHO grade 3 or 4 astrocytoma, IDH1-mutant and ATRX-lost. Assay: immunoSEQ multiplex PCR; the TCRdb copy retains only in-frame clones and omits some. Among under 70,000 clones listed, about 80% were seen once. Comments on this clone: The target antigen is unknown.

The TCR was taken from a man aged 25 to 45 with glioma. This specimen consisted of PBMCs, obtained from a glioma patient whose treatment included an IDH1 peptide vaccine. J is TRBJ2-7 and V is TRBV2; 9 bases are a match to TRBD1. The CDR3 sequence is CASSGQGSSYEQYF. CDR3 sequence (DNA): TGTGCCAGCAGCGGACAGGGGAGCTCCTACGAGCAGTACTTC.